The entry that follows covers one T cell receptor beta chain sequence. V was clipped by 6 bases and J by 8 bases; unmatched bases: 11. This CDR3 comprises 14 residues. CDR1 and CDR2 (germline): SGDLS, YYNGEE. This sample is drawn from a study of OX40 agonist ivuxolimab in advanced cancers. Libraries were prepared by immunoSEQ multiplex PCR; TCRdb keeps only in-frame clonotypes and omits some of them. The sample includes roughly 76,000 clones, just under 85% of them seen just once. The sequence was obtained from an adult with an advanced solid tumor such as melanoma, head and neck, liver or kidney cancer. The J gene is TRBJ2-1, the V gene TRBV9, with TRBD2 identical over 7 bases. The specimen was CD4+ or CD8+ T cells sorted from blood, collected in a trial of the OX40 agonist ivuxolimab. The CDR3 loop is CASNLGLVSDEQFF. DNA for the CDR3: TGTGCCAGCAACCTCGGACTAGTAAGTGATGAGCAGTTCTTC. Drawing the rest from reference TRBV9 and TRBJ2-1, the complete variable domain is DSGVTQTPKHLITATGQRVTLRCSPRSGDLSVYWYQQSLDQGLQFLIQYYNGEERAKGNILERFSAQQFPDLHSELNLSSLELGDSALYFCASNLGLVSDEQFFGPGTRLTVL.